The text below deals with one T cell receptor (beta chain). With 3 bases removed from V and 6 bases from J, the gap between germline ends came to 4 bases. The CDR3 runs to 11 residues. Looked up from germline, CDR1 is SGHVS and CDR2 is FNYEAQ. Authors' data handling: Scientists estimated how many nucleated cells there were by amplifying reference gene primers. Method: immunoSEQ multiplex PCR; TCRdb's copy keeps in-frame clones and lacks some. V and J calls and clone size are those listed in that table; D and trimming were worked out from the DNA. Among fewer than 85,000 clones listed, about four fifths were seen once. The sample belongs to a study of blood T cell repertoires in COVID-19. Overall study context: Specimens from acute and convalescent COVID-19 originated in the United States, Italy and Spain. From T cells, B-cell-depleted T cells, or PBMCs came the material, which was cDNA or gDNA.

V is TRBV7-6 and J is TRBJ2-3; D remains unclear. Input material: peripheral blood. The sequence derives from a woman older than 75 with active or convalescent COVID-19. The CDR3 coding sequence is TGTGCCAGCAGCTTCGGTGATACGCAGTATTTT. Its protein product is CASSFGDTQYF.